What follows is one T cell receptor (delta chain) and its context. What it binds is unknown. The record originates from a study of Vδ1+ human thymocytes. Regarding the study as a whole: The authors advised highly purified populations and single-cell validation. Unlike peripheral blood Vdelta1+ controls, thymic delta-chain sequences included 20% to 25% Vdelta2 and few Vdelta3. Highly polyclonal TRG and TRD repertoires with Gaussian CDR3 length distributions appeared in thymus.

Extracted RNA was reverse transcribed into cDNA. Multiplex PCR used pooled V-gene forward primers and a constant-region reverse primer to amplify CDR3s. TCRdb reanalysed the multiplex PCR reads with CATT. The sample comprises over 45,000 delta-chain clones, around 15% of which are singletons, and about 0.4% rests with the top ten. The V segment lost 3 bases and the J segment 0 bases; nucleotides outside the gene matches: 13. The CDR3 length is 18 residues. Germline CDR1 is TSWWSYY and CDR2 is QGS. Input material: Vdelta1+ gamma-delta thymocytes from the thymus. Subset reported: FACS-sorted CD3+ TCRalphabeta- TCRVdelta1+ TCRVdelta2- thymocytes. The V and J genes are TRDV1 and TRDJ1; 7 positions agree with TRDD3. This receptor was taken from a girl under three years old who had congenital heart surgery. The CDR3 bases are TGTGCTCTTGGGGACCGGGAGGGGGGATCACTATACACCGATAAACTCATCTTT. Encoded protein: CALGDREGGSLYTDKLIF.